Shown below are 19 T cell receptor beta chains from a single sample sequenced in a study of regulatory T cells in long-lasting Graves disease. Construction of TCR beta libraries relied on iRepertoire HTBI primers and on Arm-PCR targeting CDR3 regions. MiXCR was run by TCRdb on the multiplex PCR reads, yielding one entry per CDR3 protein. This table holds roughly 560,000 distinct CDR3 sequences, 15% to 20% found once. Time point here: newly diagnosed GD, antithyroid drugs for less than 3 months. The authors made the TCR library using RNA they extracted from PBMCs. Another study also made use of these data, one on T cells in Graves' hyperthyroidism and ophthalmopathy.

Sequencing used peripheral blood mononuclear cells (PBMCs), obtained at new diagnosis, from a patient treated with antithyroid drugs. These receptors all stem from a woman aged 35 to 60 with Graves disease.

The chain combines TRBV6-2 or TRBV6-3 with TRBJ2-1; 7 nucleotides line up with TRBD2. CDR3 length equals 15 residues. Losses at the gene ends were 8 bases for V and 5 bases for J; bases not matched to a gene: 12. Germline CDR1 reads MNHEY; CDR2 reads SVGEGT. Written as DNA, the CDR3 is TGTGCCAGCTTTCGAGGGACTACAAGAAACAATGAGCAGTTCTTC. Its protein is CASFRGTTRNNEQFF.

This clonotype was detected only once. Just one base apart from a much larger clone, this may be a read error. The CDR3 coding sequence is TGTGCCAGCAGCCGGGGAGCGTACCAAGAGACCCAGTACTTC. It codes for CASSRGAYQETQYF. The genes are TRBV7-2 and TRBJ2-5; perhaps TRBD2 as D (5 bases). The CDR3 spans 14 residues. Germline lookup yields CDR1 SGHTA and CDR2 FQGNSA. The V and J ends lost 5 bases and 0 bases respectively, with 10 bases between them.

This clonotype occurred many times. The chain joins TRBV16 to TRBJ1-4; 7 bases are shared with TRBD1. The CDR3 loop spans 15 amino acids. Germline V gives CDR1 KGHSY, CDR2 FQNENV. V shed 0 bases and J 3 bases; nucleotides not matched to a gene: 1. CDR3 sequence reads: CASSQSGTANEKLFF. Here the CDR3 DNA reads TGTGCCAGCAGCCAATCGGGGACAGCTAATGAAAAACTGTTTTTT.

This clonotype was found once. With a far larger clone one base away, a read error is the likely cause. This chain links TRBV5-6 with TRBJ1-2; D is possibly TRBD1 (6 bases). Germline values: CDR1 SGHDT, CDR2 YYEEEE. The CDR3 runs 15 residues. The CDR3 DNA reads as TGTGCCTGCAGCACCACAGGGCTTGCTAACTATGGCTACACCTTC. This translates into CACSTTGLANYGYTF.

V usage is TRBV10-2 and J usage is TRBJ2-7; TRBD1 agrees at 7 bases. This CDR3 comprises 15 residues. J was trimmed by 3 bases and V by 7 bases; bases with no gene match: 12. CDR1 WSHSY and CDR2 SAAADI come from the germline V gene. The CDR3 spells CASITSDRVGYEQYF. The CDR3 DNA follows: TGCGCCAGCATTACCTCAGACAGGGTAGGCTACGAGCAGTACTTC.

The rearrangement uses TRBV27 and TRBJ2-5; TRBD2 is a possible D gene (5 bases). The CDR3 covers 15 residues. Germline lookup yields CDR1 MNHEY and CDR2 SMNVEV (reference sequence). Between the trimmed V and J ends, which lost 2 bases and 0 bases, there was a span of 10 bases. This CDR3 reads CASSLGGYNQETQYF. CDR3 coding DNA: TGTGCCAGCAGTTTAGGAGGATATAACCAAGAGACCCAGTACTTC.

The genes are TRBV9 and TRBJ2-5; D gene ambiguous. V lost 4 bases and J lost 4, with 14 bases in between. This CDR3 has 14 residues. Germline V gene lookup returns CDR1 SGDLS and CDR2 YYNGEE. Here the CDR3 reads CASSPHRSGETQYF. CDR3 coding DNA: TGTGCCAGCAGCCCTCACCGGTCCGGAGAGACCCAGTACTTC. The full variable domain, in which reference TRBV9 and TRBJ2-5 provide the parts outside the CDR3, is DSGVTQTPKHLITATGQRVTLRCSPRSGDLSVYWYQQSLDQGLQFLIQYYNGEERAKGNILERFSAQQFPDLHSELNLSSLELGDSALYFCASSPHRSGETQYFGPGTRLLVL.

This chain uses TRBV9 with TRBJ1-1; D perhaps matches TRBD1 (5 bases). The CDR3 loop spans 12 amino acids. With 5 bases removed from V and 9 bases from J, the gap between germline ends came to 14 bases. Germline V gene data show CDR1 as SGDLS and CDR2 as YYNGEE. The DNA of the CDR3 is TGTGCCAGCAGGACAGAGACAACCCAAGCTTTCTTT. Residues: CASRTETTQAFF. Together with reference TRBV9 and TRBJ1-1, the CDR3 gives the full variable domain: DSGVTQTPKHLITATGQRVTLRCSPRSGDLSVYWYQQSLDQGLQFLIQYYNGEERAKGNILERFSAQQFPDLHSELNLSSLELGDSALYFCASRTETTQAFFGQGTRLTVV.

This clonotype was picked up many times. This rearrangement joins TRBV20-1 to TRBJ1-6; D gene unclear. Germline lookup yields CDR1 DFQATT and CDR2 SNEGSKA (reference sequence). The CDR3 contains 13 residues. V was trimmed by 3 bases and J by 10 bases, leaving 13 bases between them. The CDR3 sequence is CSASRSAGSPLHF. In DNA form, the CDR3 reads TGCAGTGCTAGCCGGTCCGCGGGCTCACCCCTCCACTTT.

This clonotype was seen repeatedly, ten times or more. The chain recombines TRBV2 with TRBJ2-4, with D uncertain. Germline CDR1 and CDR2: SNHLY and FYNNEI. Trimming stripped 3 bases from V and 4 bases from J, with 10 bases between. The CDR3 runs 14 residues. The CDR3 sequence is CASSDISTKNIQYF. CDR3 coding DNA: TGTGCCAGCAGTGATATATCAACAAAAAACATTCAGTACTTC. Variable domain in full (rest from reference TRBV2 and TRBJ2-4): EPEVTQTPSHQVTQMGQEVILRCVPISNHLYFYWYRQILGQKVEFLVSFYNNEISEKSEIFDDQFSVERPDGSNFTLKIRSTKLEDSAMYFCASSDISTKNIQYFGAGTRLSVL.

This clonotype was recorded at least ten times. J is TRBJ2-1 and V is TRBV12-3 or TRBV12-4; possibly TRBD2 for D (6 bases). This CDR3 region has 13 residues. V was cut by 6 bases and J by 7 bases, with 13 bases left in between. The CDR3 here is CASSSPGGNEQFF. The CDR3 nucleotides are TGTGCCAGCAGCAGTCCCGGGGGAAATGAGCAGTTCTTC.

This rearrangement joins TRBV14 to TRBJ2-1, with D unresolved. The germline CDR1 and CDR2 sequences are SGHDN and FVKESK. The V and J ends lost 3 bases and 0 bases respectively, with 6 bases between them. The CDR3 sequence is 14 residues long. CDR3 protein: CASSQAFSYNEQFF. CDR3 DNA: TGTGCCAGCAGCCAGGCGTTCTCCTACAATGAGCAGTTCTTC. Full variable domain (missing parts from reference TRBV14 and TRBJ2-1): EAGVTQFPSHSVIEKGQTVTLRCDPISGHDNLYWYRRVMGKEIKFLLHFVKESKQDESGMPNNRFLAERTGGTYSTLKVQPAELEDSGVYFCASSQAFSYNEQFFGPGTRLTVL.

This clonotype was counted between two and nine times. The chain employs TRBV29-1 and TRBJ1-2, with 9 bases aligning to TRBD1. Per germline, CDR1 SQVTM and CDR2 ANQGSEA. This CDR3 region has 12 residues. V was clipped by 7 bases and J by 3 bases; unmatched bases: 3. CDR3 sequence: CSADRGHYGYTF. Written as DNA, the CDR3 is TGCAGCGCGGACAGGGGCCACTATGGCTACACCTTC.

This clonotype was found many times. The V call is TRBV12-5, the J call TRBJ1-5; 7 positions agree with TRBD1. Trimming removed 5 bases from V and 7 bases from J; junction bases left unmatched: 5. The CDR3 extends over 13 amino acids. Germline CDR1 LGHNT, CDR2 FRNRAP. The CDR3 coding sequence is TGTGCTAGTGGTGTAGGGGGCGAACAGCCCCAGCATTTT. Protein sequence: CASGVGGEQPQHF.

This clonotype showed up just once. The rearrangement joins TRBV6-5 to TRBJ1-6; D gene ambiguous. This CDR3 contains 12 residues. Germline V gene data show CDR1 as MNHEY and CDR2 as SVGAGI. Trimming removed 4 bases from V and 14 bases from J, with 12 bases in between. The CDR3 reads CASSSGYVALHF. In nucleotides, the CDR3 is TGTGCCAGCAGTTCCGGGTATGTGGCCCTCCACTTT.

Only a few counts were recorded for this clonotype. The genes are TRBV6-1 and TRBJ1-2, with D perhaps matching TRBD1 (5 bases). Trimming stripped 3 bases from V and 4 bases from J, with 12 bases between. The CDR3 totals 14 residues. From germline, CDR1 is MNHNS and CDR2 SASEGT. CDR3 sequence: CASSESRVGYGYTF. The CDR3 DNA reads TGTGCCAGCAGTGAGTCCAGGGTGGGCTATGGCTACACCTTC.

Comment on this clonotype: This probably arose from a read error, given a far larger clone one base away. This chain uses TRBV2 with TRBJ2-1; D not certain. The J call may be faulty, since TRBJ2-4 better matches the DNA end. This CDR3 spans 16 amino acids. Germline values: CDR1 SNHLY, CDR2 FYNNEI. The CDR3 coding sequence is TGTGCCAGCGACGTCGACCGGTTATTAGCCAAAAGCATTCAGTACTTC. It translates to CASDVDRLLAKSIQYF.

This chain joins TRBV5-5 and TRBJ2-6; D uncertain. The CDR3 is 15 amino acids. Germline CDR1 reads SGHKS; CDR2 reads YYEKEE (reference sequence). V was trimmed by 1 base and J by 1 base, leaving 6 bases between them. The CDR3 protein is CASSLPASGANVLTF. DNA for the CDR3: TGTGCCAGCAGCTTGCCCGCTTCTGGGGCCAACGTCCTGACTTTC.

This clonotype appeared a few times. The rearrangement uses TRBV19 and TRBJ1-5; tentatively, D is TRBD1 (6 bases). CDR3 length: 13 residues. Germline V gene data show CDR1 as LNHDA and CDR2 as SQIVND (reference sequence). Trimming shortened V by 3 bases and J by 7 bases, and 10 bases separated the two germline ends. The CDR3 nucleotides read TGTGCCAGTAGTATCCGGGGGGCCCAGCCCCAGCATTTT. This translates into CASSIRGAQPQHF.